Given below is one T cell receptor beta chain in context. The entry originates in a study of neoadjuvant anti-PD-1 for oral cavity cancer. Study summary: Patients without progression got a fourth dose around day 43.

PBMC libraries mostly used around 510 ng of input genomic DNA, with six replicates per sample. Only in-frame clones appear in the TCRdb table, and some are missing; sequencing was by immunoSEQ multiplex PCR. Among around 30,000 clones listed, about 87% were seen once. Patients had newly diagnosed, untreated stage II-IVA oral cavity squamous cell carcinoma. Germline assignment: CDR1 SGHRS and CDR2 YFSETQ. This CDR3 comprises 15 residues. With 4 bases removed from V and 3 bases from J, the gap between germline ends came to 13 bases. This TCR was recovered from a person between 35 and 79 years old with oral cavity squamous cell carcinoma. This rearrangement joins TRBV5-1 to TRBJ2-2, with D tentatively TRBD1 (6 bases). The source was PBMCs, collected before nivolumab (anti-PD-1) treatment. The CDR3 DNA follows: TGCGCCAGCAGCCAGATAGGACAGTACACCGGGGAGCTGTTTTTT. Its protein product is CASSQIGQYTGELFF.